This T cell receptor (beta chain) was recorded in a study of tumor-infiltrating lymphocytes in primary liver carcinoma (dated by TCRdb to about 2017). For context, the study as a whole: Hepatocellular carcinoma (four) or combined HCC and intrahepatic cholangiocarcinoma (one) was present in the five patients, who were three men and two women aged 30 to 69 years. The five patients had tumors staged T1-T3 N0M0, with maximum diameters ranging from about 4 to 11 cm. Each sample produced about 3.5 to 7.13 million productive TCRbeta reads, and read depth showed no significant difference between tissue types. High reproducibility was observed for the technical replicate repertoires, with mean shared-clone rates approximately 0.9 and correlation coefficients above 0.95. The 25 or so tumor region samples were profiled with Agilent mRNA microarrays so that TCRbeta repertoire diversity could be related to the local molecular phenotype. TCRbeta repertoire sequencing, expression microarrays and whole-exome sequencing were combined in the study across five regions of each liver tumor, with adjacent normal tissue and blood also included. A total of approximately 35 specimens from 5 patients, comprising about 25 tumor regions, 5 adjacent noncancerous liver tissues and 5 peripheral blood samples, were covered by TCRbeta repertoire sequencing. What the study reported, not specific to this receptor: The top 250 clones accounted for a significantly greater share of the repertoire in tumors than in blood (p = 0.039). Only about 7.5-24% of top clones were present in all five regions of a tumor, suggesting spatial heterogeneity of tumor-infiltrating T cells. The study included only 4 to 6 patients, and the authors note findings should be validated in a larger study. Comparison of CD4+ and CD8+ T cell repertoires was precluded by the use of bulk unsorted samples. Only the TCR beta chain was sequenced, which likely underestimates true repertoire diversity because unpaired alpha chains were not captured. Consistent with antigen-driven expansion, pairs of tumor regions showed higher repertoire overlap (mean about 35%) than either tumor-adjacent pairs (about 17%) or tumor-blood pairs (around 15%).

TCRbeta-specific cDNA was reverse-transcribed from around 0.45 ug total RNA using a constant-region primer and ProtoScript II reverse transcriptase. Three nested multiplex PCR rounds, following a slightly modified ARM-PCR procedure, were used to build the TCRbeta libraries. Sample barcodes and Illumina adapters were added in a final 25-cycle PCR using Deep VentR polymerase. Before sequencing, amplicons of 200-500 bp were gel-purified using a QIAquick gel extraction kit. An Illumina HiSeq 2500 was used to sequence the TCRbeta amplicons, generating 250-bp paired-end reads. In the authors' own workflow: To recover full CDR3 sequences, reads were quality-trimmed using Trimmomatic v0.33 and paired reads were then merged using FLASH v1.2.11. V, D and J germline segments were assigned to the rearranged TCRbeta sequences using MiGEC v1.2.1b. Clonotype statistics and Shannon-Wiener diversity indices were computed with VDJtools v1.0.0. Except for diversity analysis, only the 250 most abundant clonotypes of each sample were used in subsequent analyses to reduce sampling bias. Clones were called with MiXCR by TCRdb after fastp trimmed the public reads at Q25, and only in-frame beta chains were retained. Under each unique CDR3 protein, matching rows form one entry showing the most common genes and DNA. The V and J calls follow TCRdb's processing rather than the paper's. Within this sample are some 190,000 distinct CDR3 sequences, with approximately 80% of them counted one time only. The ten most abundant clones make up 15% to 20% of the sample.

Without any cell sorting, total RNA and DNA were extracted together from about 20-30 mg of bulk tissue using the AllPrep DNA/RNA mini kit. Surgical resection was performed in China between November 2015 and early 2016 on a handful of patients with histopathologically diagnosed primary liver carcinoma. At the time of sampling, the patients were treatment-naive and had chronic HBV infection. Five spatially separated regions were sampled from each tumor: the superior, inferior, left-lateral and right-lateral poles, plus the tumor centre. Histology showed that every tumor sample contained more than 85% viable tumor cells. Pieces of fresh tumor and adjacent tissue were cut in half, with one half kept in RNAlater at -80 degrees C and the other half sent for histology. Turning to this clonotype: This clone's antigen is unknown. A read error may account for a junction end that differs from germline.

The TCR sequence derives from a man aged 40-50 years with primary liver carcinoma and hepatitis B virus infection. The specimen was tumor tissue from primary liver carcinoma.

The DNA reads TGTGCCAACAGTGTAGGGACGGCCGTAGAGACCCAGTACTTC. It specifies CANSVGTAVETQYF. Here the chain combines TRBV6-1 and TRBJ2-5, with the D gene tentatively TRBD1 or TRBD2, based on 5 matching bases in each. Taken from cysteine to phenylalanine, the CDR3 has 14 residues. CDR3 DNA only is kept here, 42 bases in frame from base 1. CDR1 and CDR2 are read off the germline V gene as MNHNS and SASEGT.